The rows below give T cell receptor beta chains drawn from one sample of a study of blood T cell repertoires in COVID-19. Assay used: immunoSEQ multiplex PCR; TCRdb lists only in-frame clones, some missing. Among about half a million clones listed, approximately 83% were seen once. Material: peripheral blood. The receptors stem from a human donor in a cohort sampled during active COVID-19. The CDR3 runs from the conserved cysteine through the conserved F or W. A D gene is named only where the DNA matches it firmly. Clone size is not always given. Where it is, it says once, few, many or a class for expanded clones.

CDR3 length	V gene	clone size	D gene	J gene	CDR3 protein	CDR3 DNA
13	TRBV24-1	NA	TRBD1	TRBJ1-2	CATRAPGGDGYTF	TGTGCCACCAGAGCCCCAGGGGGTGATGGCTACACCTTC
13	TRBV11-2	NA	TRBD2	TRBJ2-7	CASSLAGGREQYF	TGTGCCAGCAGCTTAGCGGGAGGACGGGAGCAGTACTTC
17	TRBV28	few	NA	TRBJ1-2	CASSLLGTPEANYGYTF	TGTGCCAGCAGCCTCCTGGGGACTCCCGAAGCTAACTATGGCTACACCTTC
14	TRBV9	few	NA	TRBJ1-1	CASSGGGTGTEAFF	TGTGCCAGCAGCGGGGGCGGAACGGGCACTGAAGCTTTCTTT
13	TRBV11-3	NA	NA	TRBJ2-1	CASSARGDNEQFF	TGTGCCAGCAGCGCCCGGGGTGACAATGAGCAGTTCTTC
15	TRBV5-1	NA	TRBD1	TRBJ2-7	CASSPYRGPDYEQYF	TGCGCCAGCAGCCCCTACAGGGGGCCGGACTACGAGCAGTACTTC
13	TRBV15	NA	TRBD2	TRBJ2-7	CATSTRLASEQYF	TGTGCCACCAGCACCAGACTAGCTAGCGAGCAGTACTTC
13	TRBV30	NA	NA	TRBJ2-5	CAWTRGPQETQYF	TGTGCCTGGACCCGAGGGCCGCAAGAGACCCAGTACTTC
13	TRBV7-2	NA	NA	TRBJ1-1	CASSFVGGTEAFF	TGTGCCAGCAGCTTTGTGGGGGGCACTGAAGCTTTCTTT
18	TRBV5-5	NA	TRBD2	TRBJ2-3	CASSLEGLAGVSTDTQYF	TGTGCCAGCAGCTTGGAGGGACTAGCGGGAGTTAGCACAGATACGCAGTATTTT
14	TRBV30	NA	NA	TRBJ2-2	CAWRYGSHTGELFF	TGTGCCTGGAGGTACGGGTCGCACACCGGGGAGCTGTTTTTT
13	TRBV19	NA	NA	TRBJ1-2	CASSLALNYGYTF	TGTGCCAGTAGCTTGGCTTTAAACTATGGCTACACCTTC
16	TRBV24-1	NA	TRBD1	TRBJ2-5	CATSDPGQGAVETQYF	TGTGCCACCAGTGATCCGGGACAGGGGGCTGTGGAGACCCAGTACTTC
16	TRBV4-2	NA	NA	TRBJ1-6	CASSPFRGGNNSPLHF	TGTGCCAGCAGCCCATTCCGGGGGGGTAATAATTCACCCCTCCACTTT
12	TRBV13	NA	NA	TRBJ2-4	CASSNSDKIKYF	TGTGCCAGCAGCAACTCGGACAAGATCAAATACTTC
16	TRBV10-1	NA	TRBD2	TRBJ2-1	CASSLRDSGSLSKQFF	TGCGCCAGCAGTCTACGAGATAGCGGGAGCCTGAGTAAGCAGTTCTTC
15	TRBV5-4	NA	NA	TRBJ2-1	CASSLDRDSGNEQFF	TGTGCCAGCAGCTTGGATCGGGACTCGGGAAATGAGCAGTTCTTC
17	TRBV9	NA	NA	TRBJ1-4	CASSVEAGALPNEKLFF	TGTGCCAGCAGCGTAGAGGCAGGGGCACTTCCTAATGAAAAACTGTTTTTT
15	TRBV7-2	NA	NA	TRBJ1-5	CASSSSGSENQPQHF	TGTGCCAGCAGCTCCTCAGGCTCTGAGAATCAGCCCCAGCATTTT
12	TRBV10-1	once	TRBD2	TRBJ2-5	CASSVSGETQYF	TGCGCCAGCAGTGTTAGCGGGGAGACCCAGTACTTC
14	TRBV18	few	NA	TRBJ2-2	CASSPNRGTGELFF	TGTGCCAGCTCACCAAATAGGGGGACCGGGGAGCTGTTTTTT
15	TRBV5-1	many	TRBD1	TRBJ2-7	CASSLTGTGSYEQYF	TGCGCCAGCAGCTTAACCGGGACAGGGTCCTACGAGCAGTACTTC
14	TRBV10-2	once	NA	TRBJ2-7	CATTGLMSSYEQYF	TGCGCCACTACCGGACTAATGAGCTCCTACGAGCAGTACTTC
13	TRBV6-5	NA	TRBD1	TRBJ1-2	CASSGGGVIGYTF	TGTGCCAGCAGCGGAGGGGGCGTGATAGGCTACACCTTC
18	TRBV11-2	NA	TRBD2	TRBJ2-4	CASSLGASGMWGKNIQYF	TGTGCCAGCAGCTTAGGGGCTAGCGGGATGTGGGGGAAAAACATTCAGTACTTC
14	TRBV2	NA	TRBD1	TRBJ1-2	CASRPGQGAGGYTF	TGTGCCAGCAGACCGGGACAGGGGGCGGGAGGCTACACCTTC
13	TRBV2	NA	TRBD2	TRBJ2-7	CASSSSGIFEQYF	TGTGCCAGTAGTTCTAGCGGGATCTTCGAGCAGTACTTC
13	TRBV7-8	NA	NA	TRBJ2-7	CASSPHRAYEQYF	TGTGCCAGCAGCCCTCATCGGGCCTACGAGCAGTACTTC
14	TRBV4-2	NA	NA	TRBJ2-2	CASSQGRGNGELFF	TGTGCCAGCAGCCAAGGAAGAGGGAACGGGGAGCTGTTTTTT
16	TRBV3-1/TRBV3-2	NA	TRBD1	TRBJ2-1	CASTDGPGQGLHEQFF	TGTGCCAGCACCGACGGACCGGGACAGGGCCTCCATGAGCAGTTCTTC
16	TRBV24-1	NA	NA	TRBJ2-3	CATSAPRGSSTDTQYF	TGTGCCACCAGTGCTCCTCGAGGATCAAGCACAGATACGCAGTATTTT
15	TRBV3-1/TRBV3-2	NA	TRBD2	TRBJ2-3	CASSRSAGGVGTQYF	TGTGCCAGCAGCCGTTCTGCGGGAGGTGTGGGGACGCAGTATTTT
15	TRBV30	NA	NA	TRBJ1-6	CAWSPPDRVNSPLHF	TGTGCCTGGAGTCCGCCGGACAGAGTTAATTCACCCCTCCACTTT
14	TRBV7-9	few	NA	TRBJ1-6	CASSQEGVASPLHF	TGTGCCAGCAGCCAAGAGGGGGTCGCTTCACCCCTCCACTTT
14	TRBV9	NA	NA	TRBJ1-1	CASSVQGQGTEAFF	TGTGCCAGCAGCGTACAGGGTCAGGGGACTGAAGCTTTCTTT
11	TRBV28	NA	NA	TRBJ1-1	CASSLSRKAFF	TGTGCCAGCAGTTTGTCCAGGAAAGCTTTCTTT
12	TRBV3-1/TRBV3-2	NA	TRBD1	TRBJ1-2	CASGDRVHGYTF	TGTGCCAGCGGAGACAGGGTACATGGCTACACCTTC
16	TRBV5-4	NA	TRBD2	TRBJ2-3	CASSLRLAGESDTQYF	TGTGCCAGCAGCTTGCGACTAGCGGGAGAGTCAGATACGCAGTATTTT
14	TRBV7-2	once	NA	TRBJ1-2	CASSLVGGRDGYTF	TGTGCCAGCAGCTTAGTGGGGGGTCGGGATGGCTACACCTTC
16	TRBV5-1	once	NA	TRBJ1-4	CASSLDRVGSNEKLFF	TGCGCCAGCAGCTTGGACAGGGTGGGGAGTAATGAAAAACTGTTTTTT
12	TRBV29-1	NA	NA	TRBJ2-7	CSVEERTGSRYF	TGCAGCGTTGAAGAACGGACGGGGAGTAGGTACTTC
15	TRBV3-1/TRBV3-2	NA	NA	TRBJ2-1	CASSPTVAVYNEQFF	TGTGCCAGCAGCCCGACCGTGGCGGTGTACAATGAGCAGTTCTTC
14	TRBV7-2	NA	TRBD2	TRBJ2-1	CASSFLAGDNEQFF	TGTGCCAGCAGCTTCCTAGCGGGAGACAATGAGCAGTTCTTC
15	TRBV19	NA	NA	TRBJ1-5	CATTKGRDKVQPQHF	TGTGCCACAACAAAAGGGAGGGATAAGGTTCAGCCCCAGCATTTT
14	TRBV29-1	NA	TRBD1	TRBJ2-3	CSVIMATGANTQYF	TGCAGCGTTATCATGGCGACAGGGGCCAATACGCAGTATTTT
17	TRBV11-2	NA	TRBD2	TRBJ2-1	CASSLSGRASGYNEQFF	TGTGCCAGCAGCTTAAGCGGGAGGGCCTCAGGCTACAATGAGCAGTTCTTC
16	TRBV19	NA	TRBD1	TRBJ1-2	CASSDRELISYYGYTF	TGTGCCAGTAGCGACAGGGAATTGATATCCTACTATGGCTACACCTTC
15	TRBV9	NA	NA	TRBJ2-1	CASSVHVAEGNEQFF	TGTGCCAGCAGCGTCCATGTAGCGGAGGGTAATGAGCAGTTCTTC